The source of this TCR beta chain is a study of blood T cell repertoires in COVID-19. Study-wide background: Whether acute or convalescent, the COVID-19 samples came from the United States, Italy and Spain. From T cells, B-cell-depleted T cells, or PBMCs came the material, which was cDNA or gDNA.

Per the study methods: Amplifying reference gene primers gave estimates of nucleated cell counts. Some clones are missing from TCRdb's copy, which holds only in-frame ones; the method was immunoSEQ multiplex PCR. The V and J calls and clone size were taken over from that table, and D and trimming were inferred from the DNA. In the table there are roughly 86,000 clones, 85% to 90% of which are singletons. The germline CDR1 and CDR2 sequences are SGHDN and FVKESK. This CDR3 has 13 amino acids. V was trimmed by 4 bases and J by 4 bases, leaving 5 bases between them. The chain is built from TRBV14 and TRBJ1-6, with D maybe TRBD1 (5 bases). This clonotype originated in a man in his forties with acute or convalescent COVID-19. Input material: peripheral blood. CDR3 loop: CASSPGYNSPLHF. Written as DNA, the CDR3 is TGTGCCAGCAGCCCAGGGTATAATTCACCCCTCCACTTT.